Listed here are 23 T cell receptor beta chains from one sample, sequenced in a study of cytomegalovirus exposure and HLA in healthy donors. In the PCR, 60 Vbeta and 13 Jbeta primers were used. Measured with immunoSEQ multiplex PCR; TCRdb has only the in-frame clones, and not every one. Altogether some 150,000 clones are present, less than 90% being singletons, with the ten largest covering 1.5%. The sequencing input was PBMCs. The receptors here all came from a man aged 40-49 years in good health and CMV-seronegative.

The rearrangement uses TRBV25-1 and TRBJ1-5; D remains unclear. The V and J ends lost 1 base and 8 bases respectively, with 12 bases between them. The CDR3 sequence is 14 residues long. CDR1 and CDR2 (germline): MGHDK, SYGVNS. The CDR3: CASSESGLEEPQHF. DNA for the CDR3: TGTGCCAGCAGTGAATCCGGACTCGAGGAGCCCCAGCATTTT.

The CDR3: CASSLLTGGNEKLFF. CDR3 coding DNA: TGTGCCAGCAGCTTGCTGACAGGGGGCAATGAAAAACTGTTTTTT. The chain uses TRBV5-5 and TRBJ1-4; 10 nucleotides match TRBD1. The germline gives CDR1 SGHKS, CDR2 YYEKEE (reference sequence). The V gene end was trimmed by 1 base and the J gene end by 5 bases; junction bases not matched to a gene: 2. This CDR3 region has 15 residues. The full variable domain, with the rest looked up from reference TRBV5-5 and TRBJ1-4, is DAGVTQSPTHLIKTRGQQVTLRCSPISGHKSVSWYQQVLGQGPQFIFQYYEKEERGRGNFPDRFSARQFPNYSSELNVNALLLGDSALYLCASSLLTGGNEKLFFGSGTQLSVL.

V is TRBV6-1 and J is TRBJ1-1; TRBD1 aligns across 8 bases. CDR1 MNHNS and CDR2 SASEGT come from the germline V gene. Trimming at V came to 4 bases and at J to 4 bases, leaving 5 bases not matched to a gene. This CDR3 spans 14 amino acids. CDR3 sequence: CASSAQGGSTEAFF. The CDR3 DNA reads as TGTGCCAGCAGTGCACAGGGGGGGAGCACTGAAGCTTTCTTT.

This sequence joins TRBV6-1 and TRBJ2-5, with D possibly being TRBD1 (7 bases). The CDR3 spans 16 residues. Trimming pared 4 bases from V and 5 bases from J, leaving 20 bases between. Germline CDR1 and CDR2: MNHNS and SASEGT. The CDR3 nucleotides read TGTGCCAGCAGTGTAGGTCCAGGGGGAGGTCAGGAGACCCAGTACTTC. Amino acid sequence: CASSVGPGGGQETQYF.

The CDR3 region is CASSPIRTQNEQFF. CDR3 DNA sequence: TGTGCCAGCTCACCAATCAGAACCCAGAATGAGCAGTTCTTC. The chain uses TRBV2 and TRBJ2-1; D is unresolved. V shed 8 bases and J shed 7 bases, with 18 bases lying between them. There are 14 residues in the CDR3. Germline V gives CDR1 SNHLY, CDR2 FYNNEI.

This chain uses TRBV15 with TRBJ1-2; D is ambiguous. From germline, CDR1 is LNHNV and CDR2 YYDKDF (reference sequence). Trimming removed 0 bases from V and 0 bases from J, with 8 bases in between. CDR3 size: 15 residues. Here the CDR3 reads CATSRDQTANYGYTF. CDR3 nucleotides: TGTGCCACCAGCAGAGATCAAACGGCTAACTATGGCTACACCTTC.

This chain joins TRBV11-2 and TRBJ2-3; a possible D gene is TRBD2 (5 bases). CDR1 is SGHAT, CDR2 FQNNGV, per germline. The CDR3 has 15 residues. Trimming left V 3 bases short and J 4 bases short, with 14 bases between. CDR3 sequence (DNA): TGTGCCAGCAGCTTTCTGACTAACGACGCAGATACGCAGTATTTT. The encoded protein is CASSFLTNDADTQYF. Full variable domain (rest looked up from reference TRBV11-2 and TRBJ2-3): EAGVAQSPRYKIIEKRQSVAFWCNPISGHATLYWYQQILGQGPKLLIQFQNNGVVDDSQLPKDRFSAERLKGVDSTLKIQPAKLEDSAVYLCASSFLTNDADTQYFGPGTRLTVL.

The chain carries TRBV5-5 and TRBJ1-4; D remains unclear. V was shortened by 4 bases and J by 0 bases, with 10 bases between the two germline ends. The CDR3 consists of 15 residues. CDR1 and CDR2 from the germline V gene are SGHKS and YYEKEE (reference sequence). CDR3 sequence: CASSTEIATNEKLFF. CDR3 sequence (DNA): TGTGCCAGCAGCACTGAGATTGCAACTAATGAAAAACTGTTTTTT.

The chain carries TRBV9 and TRBJ2-7; D unresolved. Per germline, CDR1 SGDLS and CDR2 YYNGEE. V lost 1 base, J lost 6 bases, and 11 bases lay in between. This CDR3 has 13 residues. DNA for the CDR3: TGTGCCAGCAGCGTACTTTTTTCGTCCGAGCAGTACTTC. Protein product: CASSVLFSSEQYF.

V is TRBV18 and J is TRBJ1-2, with TRBD1 matching over 9 bases. V lost 4 bases to trimming and J lost 5 bases; unmatched junction nucleotides: 2. In germline, CDR1 is KGHSH, CDR2 LQKENI. There are 13 residues in the CDR3. The CDR3 spells CASSLGQGYGYTF. For the CDR3, the DNA is TGTGCCAGCTCACTCGGACAGGGGTATGGCTACACCTTC.

This clone was seen once. One end of the junction is discordant with germline, which a read error may explain. This rearrangement joins TRBV10-2 to TRBJ2-1, with no clear D. The germline V gene encodes CDR1 WSHSY and CDR2 SAAADI. The CDR3 is 15 residues long. The CDR3: CASSENSRLFNGQFF. The CDR3 bases are TGCGCCAGCAGTGAGAACTCTCGACTGTTTAATGGGCAGTTCTTC.

The chain has TRBV7-8 and TRBJ1-3; D remains ambiguous. Trimming removed 5 bases from V and 0 bases from J, with 14 bases in between. Germline CDR1 SGHVS, CDR2 FQNEAQ. The CDR3 loop spans 16 amino acids. CDR3 residues: CASSQTTSGSGNTIYF. CDR3 nucleotide sequence: TGTGCCAGCAGCCAAACAACCTCGGGCTCTGGAAACACCATATATTTT.

The chain uses TRBV9 and TRBJ2-6; the match to TRBD1 covers 7 bases. This CDR3 is 17 amino acids long. The germline V gene encodes CDR1 SGDLS and CDR2 YYNGEE. The ends lost 0 bases at V and 0 bases at J; junction bases unmatched: 3. Here the CDR3 reads CASSVAGQLSGANVLTF. DNA for the CDR3: TGTGCCAGCAGCGTAGCGGGACAGCTCTCTGGGGCCAACGTCCTGACTTTC.

The rearrangement links TRBV7-9 to TRBJ2-7; no reliable D call. The CDR3 totals 12 residues. V was shortened by 5 bases and J by 1 base, with 6 bases between the two germline ends. Per the germline V gene, CDR1 is SEHNR and CDR2 is FQNEAQ (reference sequence). The CDR3 here is CASSTLSYEQYF. The CDR3 coding sequence is TGTGCCAGCAGCACTCTATCCTACGAGCAGTACTTC.

J is TRBJ1-2 and V is TRBV4-3, with 7 bases aligning to TRBD1. The CDR3 extends over 13 amino acids. Germline trimming cut 6 bases from V and 8 bases from J; bases unmatched to any gene: 9. CDR1 is LGHNA, CDR2 YSLEER, per germline. The CDR3 sequence is CASRPTGVGGYTF. The DNA for the CDR3 is TGCGCCAGCAGACCTACAGGGGTAGGCGGCTACACCTTC.

The J gene is TRBJ2-3, the V gene TRBV4-1, with D hard to call. The CDR3 loop spans 13 amino acids. Germline V gives CDR1 MGHRA, CDR2 YSYEKL. V lost 4 bases and J 1 base, leaving 6 bases between the germline ends. This CDR3 is CASSPPGTDTQYF. The CDR3 DNA sequence: TGCGCCAGCAGCCCCCCCGGCACAGATACGCAGTATTTT.

This clone was counted only a few times. The chain has TRBV7-9 and TRBJ2-7; TRBD1 matches 8 bases. The germline V gene has CDR1 SEHNR and CDR2 FQNEAQ (reference sequence). V dropped 3 bases and J dropped 9; count of bases not matched to a gene: 13. The CDR3 consists of 15 residues. This chain's CDR3 is CASSLGTGGPLGQYF. In DNA form, the CDR3 reads TGTGCCAGCAGCTTGGGAACAGGGGGTCCCCTTGGGCAGTACTTC.

For this clone: A junction end diverges from the germline sequence, so it may reflect a read error. The chain combines TRBV7-9 with TRBJ2-5; 9 bases align to TRBD2. Per germline, CDR1 SEHNR and CDR2 FQNEAQ (reference sequence). This CDR3 is 15 amino acids long. The CDR3 DNA reads as TGTTCCAGCAGCTTGGGCGGGGGGGCCATAGAGACCCAGTACTTC. Its protein is CSSSLGGGAIETQYF.

The chain links TRBV9 to TRBJ1-3; D is undetermined. The ends were cut back, 0 bases at V and 4 bases at J, with 8 bases in the middle. The CDR3 loop spans 14 amino acids. CDR1 and CDR2 from the germline V gene are SGDLS and YYNGEE. Here the CDR3 reads CASSVAGSGNTIYF. The CDR3 DNA reads TGTGCCAGCAGCGTAGCCGGTTCCGGAAACACCATATATTTT.

The chain couples TRBV5-1 to TRBJ2-3; TRBD2 agrees at 10 bases. With 4 bases clipped from V and 5 bases from J, the junction kept 7 bases outside the gene matches. Germline V gene lookup returns CDR1 SGHRS and CDR2 YFSETQ. The CDR3 spans 15 residues. CDR3 sequence reads: CASSPSLAGIDTQYF. CDR3 DNA sequence: TGCGCCAGCAGCCCATCACTAGCGGGAATAGATACGCAGTATTTT.

With respect to this clone: The junction differs from germline at one of its ends, possibly a read error. This chain's CDR3 is CANSRSGEAFDEQYF. As DNA, the CDR3 is TGTGCCAACTCACGGAGCGGGGAGGCTTTCGACGAGCAGTACTTC. The J gene is TRBJ2-7, the V gene TRBV18, with 7 nucleotides matching TRBD2. The CDR3 totals 15 residues. Germline V lookup: CDR1 KGHSH, CDR2 LQKENI.

In this sample, this clone turned up a few times. The chain has TRBV14 and TRBJ2-5; D remains unclear. V shed 7 bases and J shed 5 bases, with 14 bases lying between them. Germline V gene data show CDR1 as SGHDN and CDR2 as FVKESK. The CDR3 is 13 residues long. For the CDR3, the DNA is TGTGCCAGCACCCAGTTGTTCGGGGAGACCCAGTACTTC. Translating gives CASTQLFGETQYF.

A single count supports this clone. The chain carries TRBV5-4 and TRBJ1-2, with 7 bases matching TRBD1. Germline V gene sequence: CDR1 SGHNT, CDR2 YYREEE (reference sequence). The CDR3 covers 15 residues. V trimming: 0 bases; J trimming: 3 bases; junction bases outside the gene matches: 5. CDR3 loop: CASSLGDSQYYGYTF. The CDR3 DNA follows: TGTGCCAGCAGCTTGGGGGACAGTCAGTACTATGGCTACACCTTC.